The 13 T cell receptor beta chains reported below all come from one sample, sequenced in a study of T cell responses to AZD1222 COVID-19 vaccine. Profiling relied on immunoSEQ multiplex PCR, and the TCRdb table lists in-frame clones only, not all of them. Of around 120,000 clones listed, 92% are singletons. The sample consisted of peripheral blood, taken 28 days after the second AZD1222 dose. The receptors stem from an adult who received the AZD1222 COVID-19 vaccine.

The chain is built from TRBV12-3 or TRBV12-4 and TRBJ1-1; D remains unclear. CDR3 length equals 13 residues. The V and J ends lost 4 bases and 1 base respectively, with 7 bases between them. The CDR3 spells CASSSSGNTEAFF. The CDR3 coding sequence is TGTGCCAGCAGTTCTTCAGGGAACACTGAAGCTTTCTTT.

In regard to this clone: The same CDR3 arises from other DNA sequences in this sample as well. DNA for the CDR3: TGTGCCAGCAGCTCCAGGGGGAACACTGAAGCTTTCTTT. Translated: CASSSRGNTEAFF. The chain couples TRBV7-8 to TRBJ1-1, with D perhaps matching TRBD1 (6 bases). The V gene's germline CDR1 is SGHVS and CDR2 FQNEAQ. This CDR3 spans 13 amino acids. The V end was cut by 4 bases, the J end by 1 base, with 7 bases between.

This clone was recorded only once. The chain links TRBV5-4 to TRBJ1-1, with 11 bases lining up with TRBD1. J gave up 7 bases and V 0 bases, and 5 bases lay outside the gene matches. This CDR3 contains 15 residues. Germline CDR1 SGHNT, CDR2 YYREEE (reference sequence). The CDR3: CASSLGTGGRGEAFF. The CDR3 coding sequence is TGTGCCAGCAGCTTGGGGACAGGGGGCCGGGGTGAAGCTTTCTTT.

The chain is built from TRBV19 and TRBJ2-1, with D tentatively TRBD1 or TRBD2 (5 bases each). CDR3 size: 18 residues. V gave up 5 bases and J gave up 6 bases, with 26 bases separating them. Germline-derived CDR1 and CDR2 are LNHDA and SQIVND (reference sequence). CDR3 in amino acids: CASSAFPLGLSGTNEQFF. CDR3 in DNA: TGTGCCAGTAGTGCCTTTCCTCTGGGGTTATCAGGGACCAATGAGCAGTTCTTC.

This clone was found a few times. The chain recombines TRBV3-1 (or the pseudogene TRBV3-2) with TRBJ2-3; 9 bases match TRBD1. V gave up 0 bases and J gave up 14 bases; unmatched junction bases: 3. This CDR3 is built from 12 residues. Per the germline V gene, CDR1 is LGHDT and CDR2 is YNNKEL (reference sequence). CDR3 loop: CASSQDGTGRYF. The CDR3 DNA follows: TGTGCCAGCAGCCAAGATGGGACAGGGAGGTATTTT.

This rearrangement joins TRBV6-5 to TRBJ1-3, with D unclear. V was trimmed by 4 bases and J by 0 bases, leaving 10 bases between them. CDR1 and CDR2 from the germline V gene are MNHEY and SVGAGI. CDR3 length: 15 residues. CDR3: CASSFDGFSGNTIYF. The CDR3, as DNA: TGTGCCAGCAGTTTCGACGGATTCTCTGGAAACACCATATATTTT.

This clone was recorded once. This chain joins TRBV7-8 and TRBJ2-1; TRBD2 agrees at 11 bases. CDR3 length: 18 amino acids. CDR1 and CDR2 (germline): SGHVS, FQNEAQ. J gave up 1 base and V 3 bases, and 8 bases lay outside the gene matches. The CDR3 region is CASSFPTSGRGSYNEQFF. CDR3 bases: TGTGCCAGCAGCTTTCCCACTAGCGGGAGAGGATCCTACAATGAGCAGTTCTTC.

V and J are TRBV6-1 and TRBJ2-7; possibly TRBD2 for D (6 bases). Germline V CDR1 and CDR2: MNHNS, SASEGT. The CDR3 is made up of 17 amino acids. Trimming took off 0 bases at V and 6 bases at J, with 21 bases between the two ends. The CDR3: CASSEAKGQGLASEQYF. DNA for the CDR3: TGTGCCAGCAGTGAAGCGAAAGGCCAGGGACTTGCGAGCGAGCAGTACTTC.

The V gene is TRBV6-2 or TRBV6-3, the J gene TRBJ2-3, with 8 bases fitting TRBD2. Germline lookup yields CDR1 MNHEY and CDR2 SVGEGT. The CDR3 runs 15 residues. V shed 3 bases and J 0 bases; nucleotides not matched to a gene: 2. The DNA of the CDR3 is TGTGCCAGCAGTTATAGCGGGGCTAGCACAGATACGCAGTATTTT. It specifies CASSYSGASTDTQYF.

V usage is TRBV7-9 and J usage is TRBJ1-6; D is perhaps TRBD1 (5 bases). V shed 2 bases and J shed 5 bases, with 10 bases lying between them. The CDR3 runs to 15 residues. Germline lookup yields CDR1 SEHNR and CDR2 FQNEAQ (reference sequence). CDR3 in amino acids: CASSLKEGNNSPLHF. The CDR3 DNA is TGTGCCAGCAGCTTAAAAGAGGGGAATAATTCACCCCTCCACTTT.

The V call is TRBV3-1 (or the pseudogene TRBV3-2), the J call TRBJ2-1, with 8 bases fitting TRBD2. Germline V gives CDR1 LGHDT, CDR2 YNNKEL (reference sequence). CDR3 length: 15 residues. Trimming took 1 base from V and 4 from J; bases not matched to a gene: 3. The CDR3 is CASSQGGGLYNEQFF. CDR3 nucleotide sequence: TGTGCCAGCAGCCAAGGCGGGGGGCTTTACAATGAGCAGTTCTTC.

This clone was found once. The chain links TRBV5-1 to TRBJ2-2, with 8 bases lining up with TRBD1. Germline trimming cut 6 bases from V and 8 bases from J; bases unmatched to any gene: 9. Germline values: CDR1 SGHRS, CDR2 YFSETQ. The CDR3 is 14 residues long. As DNA, the CDR3 is TGCGCCAGCATTGAAGCAGGGGGCTCGGGGGAGCTGTTTTTT. Its translation: CASIEAGGSGELFF.

The chain employs TRBV28 and TRBJ2-2, with 9 positions matching TRBD1. J gave up 5 bases and V 3 bases, and 4 bases lay outside the gene matches. The CDR3 is 15 amino acids. CDR1 is MDHEN, CDR2 SYDVKM, per germline. The CDR3 DNA sequence: TGTGCCAGCAGTTTCACAGGGGGCTTTACCGGGGAGCTGTTTTTT. This codes for CASSFTGGFTGELFF.